This T cell receptor (beta chain) was captured by sequencing in a study of OX40 agonist ivuxolimab in advanced cancers. Study-wide background: Patients received the agonistic anti-OX40 (CD134) antibody ivuxolimab. The patients received ivuxolimab by intravenous route every 2 weeks at 0.01 to 10 mg/kg. Of the patients, three showed partial responses, one with hepatocellular carcinoma and two with cutaneous melanoma. Findings of the study overall: Normalized expansion of T-cell clones was also low for some nonresponders.

A word on this clone: The antigen is undetermined.

Germline loops: CDR1 SNHLY, CDR2 FYNNEI. The V end was cut by 9 bases, the J end by 5 bases, with 10 bases between. The CDR3 has 11 residues. Sequencing was performed with immunoSEQ multiplex PCR; in TCRdb, only in-frame clones are kept and a portion is missing. Of about 79,000 clones in the sample, 70% to 90% were seen once. The sequences come from CD4+ or CD8+ T cells sorted from blood, collected in a trial of the OX40 agonist ivuxolimab. The J gene is TRBJ2-5, the V gene TRBV2; tentatively, D is TRBD2 (6 bases). The receptor's source is an adult with an advanced solid tumor such as melanoma, head and neck, liver or kidney cancer. Here the CDR3 reads CARGGAETQYF. The CDR3 DNA follows: TGTGCCAGGGGGGGTGCGGAGACCCAGTACTTC.